This note documents a single TCR beta chain sequence. Its antigen is unidentified. Sequencing used immunoSEQ multiplex PCR; TCRdb keeps in-frame clones, though not all of them. The sample has 20,000 to 25,000 clones, about 85% seen once; the top ten hold roughly a sixth. This record comes from a study of lymphopenia after photon versus proton radiotherapy. Study findings and constraints: After the lymphocyte nadir, photon-treated repertoires showed oligoclonal expansion, especially of CD8+ Temra cells. Proton therapy kept repertoires fairly stable, unlike photons, which gained effector/memory cells. Only patients who died were analyzed for survival; proton advantage is unproven. Post-nadir TCR diversity decline inversely tracked overall survival among those who died.

The sequencing here drew on peripheral blood, taken from a patient treated with photon-based radiotherapy. The TCR originated in a man in his 60s with pancreatic cancer.

The CDR3 nucleotides are TGTGCCAGCAGCCTAAGGGGGGGATTTTCTGGAAACACCATATATTTT. This translates into CASSLRGGFSGNTIYF. The rearrangement uses TRBV7-9 and TRBJ1-3, with a possible D match to TRBD1 (6 bases). V was trimmed by 5 bases and J by 1 base, leaving 15 bases between them. This CDR3 comprises 16 residues. Germline-derived CDR1 and CDR2 are SEHNR and FQNEAQ (reference sequence).